The clone carrying this TCR beta chain turned up a few times. What it binds is unknown. The entry originates in a study of beta chain features in type 1 diabetes. As for the study in general: Patients looked much like healthy donors when it came to age, gender and cell yields. Points from the study as a whole: TCRB CDR3s from Type 1 diabetes patients were moderately but significantly shorter in all four CD4+ subsets. Comparison showed that naive, central memory and Treg TCRB repertoires appeared more similar among patients than among healthy donors. Patients with type 1 diabetes carried fewer insertions and had more deletions at their VDJ junctions.

Purity of each sorted population was above 95%. J was trimmed by 9 bases and V by 2 bases; bases with no gene match: 13. The CDR3 runs to 16 residues. Germline CDR1 reads SGHTA; CDR2 reads FQGNSA. Expressed TCRB transcripts were sequenced after all isolated RNA was converted to cDNA. The repertoire was sequenced with immunoSEQ multiplex PCR; TCRdb's copy has only in-frame clones and lacks some. The sample has around 40,000 clones; approximately 70% are singletons. The rearrangement uses TRBV7-2 and TRBJ2-1; TRBD2 matches at 7 bases. The sample taken for sequencing was Tregs from blood. This TCR was sampled from a woman aged 18-29 years with type 1 diabetes. The CDR3: CASSLSPGGRISEQFF. Written as DNA, the CDR3 is TGTGCCAGCAGCTTATCCCCGGGCGGGAGAATTAGTGAGCAGTTCTTC. Together with reference TRBV7-2 and TRBJ2-1, the CDR3 gives the full variable domain: GAGVSQSPSNKVTEKGKDVELRCDPISGHTALYWYRQSLGQGLEFLIYFQGNSAPDKSGLPSDRFSAERTGGSVSTLTIQRTQQEDSAVYLCASSLSPGGRISEQFFGPGTRLTVL.